Below, 7 T cell receptor beta chains from the same sample are listed, as sequenced in a study of shared T cell receptors in the human thymus. The repertoire was sequenced with immunoSEQ multiplex PCR; TCRdb's copy has only in-frame clones and lacks some. The sample contains hundreds of thousands of clones, 80% to 90% of which appear only once. These records were also assigned to another study, of human thymus T cells.

The source material was thymocytes. The receptors stem from a boy less than two years old with a congenital heart defect.

The CDR3 sequence: CASSDSYRVDEKLFF. The CDR3 DNA reads TGTGCCAGCAGTGACTCTTACAGGGTGGATGAAAAACTGTTTTTT. The rearrangement links TRBV6-4 to TRBJ1-4; D may be TRBD1 (6 bases). CDR1 and CDR2 from the germline V gene are MRHNA and SNTAGT. The CDR3 has 15 amino acids. The V end lost 0 bases, the J end lost 6 bases, and 11 bases lay between the germline ends.

This clone was observed once. This chain joins TRBV7-2 and TRBJ2-2, with D possibly matching TRBD1 (5 bases). The germline gives CDR1 SGHTA, CDR2 FQGNSA. The CDR3 has 13 amino acids. The V and J ends lost 7 bases and 1 base respectively, with 7 bases between them. CDR3 DNA: TGTGCCAGCATCACAGGGAACACCGGGGAGCTGTTTTTT. Its protein is CASITGNTGELFF.

The chain couples TRBV11-1 to TRBJ2-1; 9 bases map to TRBD1. V trimming: 8 bases; J trimming: 7 bases; junction bases outside the gene matches: 6. CDR1 is SGHAT and CDR2 is FQDESV in the germline V gene (reference sequence). This CDR3 has 13 amino acids. CDR3 coding DNA: TGTGCCAGCGTAACACAGGGGGCGAATGAGCAGTTCTTC. Translated: CASVTQGANEQFF.

The rearrangement uses TRBV5-1 and TRBJ1-1, with D maybe TRBD1 (6 bases). Germline-derived CDR1 and CDR2 are SGHRS and YFSETQ. This CDR3 has 14 amino acids. V lost 0 bases and J lost 5, with 11 bases in between. CDR3 nucleotides: TGCGCCAGCAGCTTGGACAGGGAGGGAACTGAAGCTTTCTTT. This sequence encodes CASSLDREGTEAFF.

The chain links TRBV28 to TRBJ2-1; no clear D. This CDR3 has 15 amino acids. Trimming took off 5 bases at V and 5 bases at J, with 16 bases between the two ends. The germline gives CDR1 MDHEN, CDR2 SYDVKM. Here the CDR3 DNA reads TGTGCCAGCAGTCCCCCCGGGTCCGGAGACAATGAGCAGTTCTTC. It translates to CASSPPGSGDNEQFF.

This rearrangement joins TRBV30 to TRBJ1-4; 9 bases agree with TRBD1. Losses at the gene ends were 3 bases for V and 6 bases for J; bases not matched to a gene: 5. Germline V gene sequence: CDR1 GTSNPN, CDR2 SVGIG (reference sequence). The CDR3 is 14 amino acids. The CDR3 DNA reads as TGTGCCTGGAGCCGCACAGGGGGCCATGAAAAACTGTTTTTT. It codes for CAWSRTGGHEKLFF.

The genes are TRBV14 and TRBJ1-6; no firm D call. V dropped 1 base and J dropped 9 bases, with 4 bases sitting between them. The CDR3 extends over 12 amino acids. Germline V gene data show CDR1 as SGHDN and CDR2 as FVKESK. Written as DNA, the CDR3 is TGTGCCAGCAGCCAAGTTCGTTCACCCCTCCACTTT. This sequence encodes CASSQVRSPLHF.